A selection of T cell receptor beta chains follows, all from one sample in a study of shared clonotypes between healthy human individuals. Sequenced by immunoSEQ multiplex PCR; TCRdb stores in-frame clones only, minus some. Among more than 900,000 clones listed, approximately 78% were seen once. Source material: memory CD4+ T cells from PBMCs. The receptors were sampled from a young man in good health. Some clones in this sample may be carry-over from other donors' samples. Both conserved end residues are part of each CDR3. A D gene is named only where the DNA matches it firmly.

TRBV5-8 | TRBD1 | CASTTGQGYQHF
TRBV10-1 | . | CATPRAHNEQFF
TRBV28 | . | CASSSGSSGNQPQHF
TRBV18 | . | CASSPGQGYTEAFF
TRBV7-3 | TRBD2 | CASSLAGGTQETQYF
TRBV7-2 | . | CASSLNRDNYGYTF
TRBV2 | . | CASSVFGVGNTEAFF
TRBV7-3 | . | CASSSDGSYNEQFF
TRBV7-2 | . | CASSLVPGLKGGKLFF
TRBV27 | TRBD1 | CASSFPGTGVNEQFF
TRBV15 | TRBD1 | CATSRNPRDRDATNEKLFF
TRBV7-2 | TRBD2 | CASSLGLAGVADTQYF
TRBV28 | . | CASSLGALGANVLTF
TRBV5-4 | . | CASSSNVREQYF
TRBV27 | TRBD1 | CASSSDRGSTNEKLFF
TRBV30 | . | CAWSRKNTEAFF
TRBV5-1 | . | CASSLDGTSGQPQHF
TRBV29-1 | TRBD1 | CSVEDLGQGAGYTF
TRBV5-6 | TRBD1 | CASSVGQFGYTF
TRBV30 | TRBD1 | CAWSVNRGSEAFF
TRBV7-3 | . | CASSLGGDYNEQFF
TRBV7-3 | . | CASSLSGSSYNEQFF
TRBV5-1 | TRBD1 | CASSPRDRDGYTF
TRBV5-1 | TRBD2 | CASSFLAGGPYEQYF
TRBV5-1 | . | CASSLEDSTYEQYF
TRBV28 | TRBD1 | CASSLGGTGGYEQYF
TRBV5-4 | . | CASSAGSTRTDTQYF
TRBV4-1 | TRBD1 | CASSMRDSGEKLFF
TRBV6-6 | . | CASSPRHTYEQYF
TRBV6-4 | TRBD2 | CRSGLAGDNEQFF
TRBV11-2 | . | CASSLISGLSYEQYF
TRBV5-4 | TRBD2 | CASSLGTSGRATGELFF
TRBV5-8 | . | CASSFRGTGGSNQPQHF
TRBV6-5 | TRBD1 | CASSYANRGPGYTF
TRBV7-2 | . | CASRSSRGAHEQYF
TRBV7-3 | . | CASSLAQADSGANVLTF
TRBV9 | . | CASSVLGSDTQYF
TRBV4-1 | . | CASSQGSLATDTQYF
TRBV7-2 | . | CASRRTGTSTDTQYF
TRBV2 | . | CASSAVNSNQPQHF
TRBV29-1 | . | CSVEYRAYTEAFF
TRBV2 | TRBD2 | CASSFSGGTADTQYF
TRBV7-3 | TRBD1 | CASSPDRGGTGELFF